This TCR beta chain was identified during a study of T cell changes during pregnancy in multiple sclerosis. The assay was immunoSEQ multiplex PCR, and TCRdb's table has in-frame clones only and misses some. The data show about 39,000 clones, approximately 91% seen once. Germline CDR1 reads LGHNA; CDR2 reads YSLEER. This CDR3 region has 15 residues. The V gene lost 5 bases and the J gene lost 4 bases, with 17 bases spanning the gap. The material was CD8+ T cells from peripheral blood mononuclear cells, obtained in the first trimester of pregnancy. The TCR originated in a female donor with multiple sclerosis, enrolled in a pregnancy study. V gene TRBV4-3 combines with J gene TRBJ1-1; D ambiguous. The CDR3 DNA reads TGCGCCAGCAGCTTTGGGAGAGGCGTGGGCACTGAAGCTTTCTTT. Protein product: CASSFGRGVGTEAFF.